These 18 T cell receptor beta chains came from one sample sequenced in a study of T-cell memory formation after mild COVID-19 (dated by TCRdb to about 2021). Preparation of the library involved 5' RACE. Reads for this sample came from an Illumina NovaSeq 6000. The public reads were reanalyzed by TCRdb: fastp trimming at Q25, MiXCR alignment, in-frame beta chains only. Each CDR3 protein appears once, grouped with its most common genes and DNA. The sample table holds a few hundred thousand distinct CDR3 sequences, of which under 25% were seen once. Around 13% of the sample goes to the ten largest clones. The sequencing input was PBMCs or a T cell subset sorted from them (not recorded which). These receptors all stem from an adult woman who had mild COVID-19 (a few samples of this study predate the infection). The sample titles of this study are shuffled in the database, so cell type and time point are left out; the donor was told from shared clones.

This clonotype showed up just a few times. The V gene is TRBV12-3 or TRBV12-4, the J gene TRBJ2-3, with no clear D. Trimming removed 3 bases from V and 2 bases from J, with 15 bases in between. CDR3 length equals 16 residues. CDR3 in DNA: TGTGCCAGCAGTTTCACGGACCACCCTTACACAGATACGCAGTATTTT. Its protein is CASSFTDHPYTDTQYF.

The chain uses TRBV20-1 and TRBJ1-1; D not resolved. The CDR3 has 15 residues. Trimming took off 0 bases at V and 1 base at J, with 12 bases between the two ends. The germline gives CDR1 DFQATT, CDR2 SNEGSKA (reference sequence). In DNA, the CDR3 is TGCAGTGCTAGAGATAGCACACGGACGAACACTGAAGCTTTCTTT. This sequence encodes CSARDSTRTNTEAFF.

The chain carries TRBV6-5 and TRBJ2-1; 8 nucleotides line up with TRBD2. The germline V gene encodes CDR1 MNHEY and CDR2 SVGAGI. J lost 4 bases, V lost 4 bases, and 12 bases had no gene match. The CDR3 has 17 amino acids. In nucleotides, the CDR3 is TGTGCCAGCAGTTCCTACTTCGGGGGGGCCGGATACAATGAGCAGTTCTTC. It translates to CASSSYFGGAGYNEQFF.

This clonotype was recorded a few times. CDR3 nucleotides: TGTGCCAGCAGTGACTCTCCTAGCGGGAGTGGGGCAGATACGCAGTATTTT. It is translated as CASSDSPSGSGADTQYF. The rearrangement joins TRBV6-4 to TRBJ2-3, with 10 nucleotides matching TRBD2. CDR3 length equals 17 residues. Trimming took 0 bases from V and 4 from J; bases not matched to a gene: 7. Looked up from germline, CDR1 is MRHNA and CDR2 is SNTAGT.

This clonotype was found a few times. V usage is TRBV4-1 and J usage is TRBJ2-2; TRBD2 matches 7 bases. The V and J ends lost 6 bases and 0 bases, in that order; junction bases with no gene match: 10. Germline V lookup: CDR1 MGHRA, CDR2 YSYEKL. The CDR3 contains 17 residues. The CDR3 DNA reads TGCGCCAGCAGGGGCGGGGCGGGAGTGACGAACACCGGGGAGCTGTTTTTT. Translated: CASRGGAGVTNTGELFF.

This clonotype was counted only a few times. This chain connects TRBV7-6 to TRBJ1-4; D gene ambiguous. Trimming cost V 7 bases and J 2 bases, with 14 bases left between them. From germline, CDR1 is SGHVS and CDR2 FNYEAQ. The CDR3 sequence is 15 residues long. The CDR3 protein is CASTCWTDTNEKLFF. The CDR3 nucleotides are TGTGCCAGCACCTGCTGGACGGACACTAATGAAAAACTGTTTTTT.

The rearrangement links TRBV7-9 to TRBJ2-5, with a tentative D call TRBD1 (6 bases). The CDR3 extends over 15 amino acids. V dropped 1 base and J dropped 5 bases, with 14 bases sitting between them. The germline V gene has CDR1 SEHNR and CDR2 FQNEAQ (reference sequence). CDR3 amino acids: CASSLGQGNTETQYF. The CDR3 nucleotides read TGTGCCAGCAGCTTAGGTCAGGGGAACACGGAGACCCAGTACTTC.

In this sample, this clonotype turned up a few times. The chain has TRBV20-1 and TRBJ2-7; D may be TRBD2 (6 bases). This CDR3 is 14 amino acids long. Trimming took 5 bases from V and 3 from J, leaving 17 bases between them. The germline V gene has CDR1 DFQATT and CDR2 SNEGSKA (reference sequence). CDR3 DNA: TGCAGTGCTGCGGTGGGACTCGACAACTACGAGCAGTACTTC. Protein: CSAAVGLDNYEQYF.

The table lists this clonotype with a few counts. This chain links TRBV11-2 with TRBJ2-1, with TRBD2 matching 10 bases. The V gene's germline CDR1 is SGHAT and CDR2 FQNNGV. The CDR3 has 15 residues. V gave up 0 bases and J gave up 8 bases; unmatched junction bases: 4. The CDR3 bases are TGTGCCAGCAGCTTAGAACTAGCGGGAAAGCATGAGCAGTTCTTC. This translates into CASSLELAGKHEQFF.

The chain links TRBV7-2 to TRBJ1-3; maybe TRBD1 (6 bases). Germline V gene data show CDR1 as SGHTA and CDR2 as FQGNSA. The CDR3 totals 13 residues. Between the trimmed V and J ends, which lost 5 bases and 7 bases, there was a span of 12 bases. The CDR3 here is CASSPGGPNTIYF. CDR3 DNA sequence: TGTGCCAGCAGCCCCGGGGGGCCGAACACCATATATTTT.

This clonotype is a singleton in its sample. The CDR3 DNA sequence: TGTGCCACCCGAGGAAGCCGGGAGCAGTTCTTC. It translates to CATRGSREQFF. The chain recombines TRBV24-1 with TRBJ2-1; D gene ambiguous. Per germline, CDR1 KGHDR and CDR2 SFDVKD. The CDR3 extends over 11 amino acids. Trimming left V 9 bases short and J 10 bases short, with 12 bases between.

The V call is TRBV6-1, the J call TRBJ2-3; D is perhaps TRBD2 (6 bases). V lost 0 bases and J 3 bases, leaving 7 bases between the germline ends. Looked up from germline, CDR1 is MNHNS and CDR2 is SASEGT. This CDR3 comprises 14 residues. CDR3 region: CASSEAGTTDTQYF. The CDR3 coding sequence is TGTGCCAGCAGTGAAGCGGGGACTACAGATACGCAGTATTTT.

The table lists this clonotype with a few counts. This rearrangement joins TRBV11-2 to TRBJ1-5; no definite D call. Per the germline V gene, CDR1 is SGHAT and CDR2 is FQNNGV. V dropped 5 bases and J dropped 4 bases, with 15 bases sitting between them. This CDR3 spans 15 amino acids. CDR3 amino acids: CASSPLGEGNQPQHF. DNA for the CDR3: TGTGCCAGCAGCCCGCTTGGGGAAGGGAATCAGCCCCAGCATTTT.

The chain carries TRBV5-1 and TRBJ2-1; TRBD1 matches at 8 bases. Germline lookup yields CDR1 SGHRS and CDR2 YFSETQ. The CDR3 covers 14 residues. The V segment lost 0 bases and the J segment 6 bases; nucleotides outside the gene matches: 2. The CDR3 spells CASSLGQGINEQFF. CDR3 nucleotide sequence: TGCGCCAGCAGCTTGGGACAGGGGATCAATGAGCAGTTCTTC.

J is TRBJ2-3 and V is TRBV7-8, with D possibly matching TRBD1 (6 bases). Germline CDR1 reads SGHVS; CDR2 reads FQNEAQ. V dropped 1 base and J dropped 3 bases, with 14 bases sitting between them. The CDR3 runs to 16 residues. The CDR3 is CASSLEVWGPTDTQYF. The DNA for the CDR3 is TGTGCCAGCAGCTTAGAGGTTTGGGGGCCGACAGATACGCAGTATTTT.

This sequence joins TRBV9 and TRBJ1-2; TRBD1 matches at 8 bases. This CDR3 is 17 amino acids long. With V trimmed by 4 bases and J by 6 bases, 17 bases remained unmatched. In germline, CDR1 is SGDLS, CDR2 YYNGEE. The CDR3 coding sequence is TGTGCCAGCAGCTCCAGGACAGGGACAAACTATGGAGATGGCTACACCTTC. Protein sequence: CASSSRTGTNYGDGYTF.

This clonotype has more than one count but fewer than ten. V gene TRBV7-2 combines with J gene TRBJ1-5; D uncertain. Germline V gene lookup returns CDR1 SGHTA and CDR2 FQGNSA. There are 13 residues in the CDR3. Trimming took off 2 bases at V and 4 bases at J, with 6 bases between the two ends. This CDR3 is CASSLSPNQPQHF. The CDR3 bases are TGTGCCAGCAGCTTAAGTCCGAATCAGCCCCAGCATTTT.

The genes are TRBV24-1 and TRBJ1-2, with D possibly matching TRBD1 (6 bases). The CDR3 has 14 residues. CDR1 is KGHDR, CDR2 SFDVKD, per germline. With 1 base removed from V and 8 bases from J, the gap between germline ends came to 13 bases. CDR3 DNA sequence: TGTGCCACCAGTGATTTTCGGCAGGGGAGAGGCTACACCTTC. This sequence encodes CATSDFRQGRGYTF.